Following are 2 T cell receptor beta chains from one sample sequenced in a study of T-cell memory formation after mild COVID-19. TCRdb redid the calling of the 5' RACE reads with MiXCR, one entry per CDR3 protein. The sample lists fewer than 700,000 distinct CDR3 sequences, about 20% seen once, with 8.4% in the top ten. Input material: PBMCs or a T cell subset sorted from them (not recorded which). These receptors were obtained from an adult woman who had mild COVID-19 (a few samples of this study predate the infection). Cell type and time point are not known.

This clonotype was found many times. The gene calls are TRBV7-2 and TRBJ2-3; D gene ambiguous. The CDR3 is 14 residues long. Trimming stripped 1 base from V and 2 bases from J, with 7 bases between. Germline CDR1 reads SGHTA; CDR2 reads FQGNSA. The CDR3 DNA reads TGTGCCAGCAGCTTAGTACAGCCCACAGATACGCAGTATTTT. Amino acids: CASSLVQPTDTQYF.

V and J are TRBV29-1 and TRBJ1-4; the D gene is possibly TRBD1 (5 bases). The germline V and J ends were trimmed by 6 bases and 4 bases, with 9 bases remaining between them. The V gene's germline CDR1 is SQVTM and CDR2 ANQGSEA. The CDR3 has 12 amino acids. Here the CDR3 reads CSVGRRNEKLFF. For the CDR3, the DNA is TGCAGCGTGGGACGGCGTAATGAAAAACTGTTTTTT.